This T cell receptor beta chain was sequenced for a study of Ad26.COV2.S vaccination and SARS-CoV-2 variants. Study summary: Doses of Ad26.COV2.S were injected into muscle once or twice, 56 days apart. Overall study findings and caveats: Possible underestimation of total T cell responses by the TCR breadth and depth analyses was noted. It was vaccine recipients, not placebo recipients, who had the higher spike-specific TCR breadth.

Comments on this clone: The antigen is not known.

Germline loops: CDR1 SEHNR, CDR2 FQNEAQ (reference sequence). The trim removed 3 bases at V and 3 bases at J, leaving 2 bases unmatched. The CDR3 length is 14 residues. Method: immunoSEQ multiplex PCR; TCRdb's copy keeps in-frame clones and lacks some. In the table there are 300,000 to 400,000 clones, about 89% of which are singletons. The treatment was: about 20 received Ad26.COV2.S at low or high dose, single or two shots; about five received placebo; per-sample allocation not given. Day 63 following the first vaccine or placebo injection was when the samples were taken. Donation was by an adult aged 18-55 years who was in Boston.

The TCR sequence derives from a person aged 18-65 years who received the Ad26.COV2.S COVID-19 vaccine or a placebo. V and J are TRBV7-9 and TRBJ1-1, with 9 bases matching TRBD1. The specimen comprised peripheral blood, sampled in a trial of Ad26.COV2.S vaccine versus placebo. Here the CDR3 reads CASSLTGGHTEAFF. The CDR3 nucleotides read TGTGCCAGCAGCTTGACAGGGGGACACACTGAAGCTTTCTTT.